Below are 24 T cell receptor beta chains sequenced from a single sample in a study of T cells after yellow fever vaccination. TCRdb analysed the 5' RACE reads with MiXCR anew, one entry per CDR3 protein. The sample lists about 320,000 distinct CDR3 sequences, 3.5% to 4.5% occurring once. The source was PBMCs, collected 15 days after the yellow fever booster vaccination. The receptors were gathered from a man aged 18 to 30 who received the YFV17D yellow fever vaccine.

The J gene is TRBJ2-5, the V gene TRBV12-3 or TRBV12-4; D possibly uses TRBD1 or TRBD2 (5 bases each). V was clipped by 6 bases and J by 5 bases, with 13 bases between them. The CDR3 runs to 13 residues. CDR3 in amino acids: CASRPGAWETQYF. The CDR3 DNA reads TGTGCCAGCAGACCCGGGGCTTGGGAGACCCAGTACTTC.

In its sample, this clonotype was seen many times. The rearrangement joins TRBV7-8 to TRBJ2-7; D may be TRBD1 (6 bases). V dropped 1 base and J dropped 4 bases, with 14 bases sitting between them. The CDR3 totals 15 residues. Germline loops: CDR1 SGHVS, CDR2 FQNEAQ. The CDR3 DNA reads TGTGCCAGCAGCTTAGAACAGGGTTTTGGTTACGAGCAGTACGTC. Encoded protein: CASSLEQGFGYEQYV.

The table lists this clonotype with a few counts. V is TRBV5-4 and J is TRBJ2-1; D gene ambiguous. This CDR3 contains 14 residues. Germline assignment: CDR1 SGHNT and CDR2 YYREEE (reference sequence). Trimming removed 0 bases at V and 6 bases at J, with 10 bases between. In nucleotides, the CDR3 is TGTGCCAGCAGCTTGGCCAAGGCAAGCAATGAGCAGTTCTTC. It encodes CASSLAKASNEQFF.

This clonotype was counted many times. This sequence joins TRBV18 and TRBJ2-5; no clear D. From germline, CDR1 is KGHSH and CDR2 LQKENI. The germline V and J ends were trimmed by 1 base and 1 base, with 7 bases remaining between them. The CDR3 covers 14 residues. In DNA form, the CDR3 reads TGTGCCAGCTCACCACAATGGACCCAAGAGACCCAGTACTTC. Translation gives CASSPQWTQETQYF.

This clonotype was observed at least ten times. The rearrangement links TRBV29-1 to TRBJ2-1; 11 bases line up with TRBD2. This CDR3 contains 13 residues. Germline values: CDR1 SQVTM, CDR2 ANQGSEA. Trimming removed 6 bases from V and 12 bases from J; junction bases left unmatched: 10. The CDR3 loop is CSVSSGGPLGQFF. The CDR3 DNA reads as TGCAGCGTGTCTAGCGGGGGGCCCTTAGGGCAGTTCTTC.

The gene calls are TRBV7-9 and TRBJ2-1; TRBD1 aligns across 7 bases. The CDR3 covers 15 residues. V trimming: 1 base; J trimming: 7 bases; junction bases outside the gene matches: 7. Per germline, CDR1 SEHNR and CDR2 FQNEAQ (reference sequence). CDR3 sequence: CASSLVVTGINEQFF. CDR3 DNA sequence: TGTGCCAGCAGCTTAGTAGTGACAGGGATAAATGAGCAGTTCTTC.

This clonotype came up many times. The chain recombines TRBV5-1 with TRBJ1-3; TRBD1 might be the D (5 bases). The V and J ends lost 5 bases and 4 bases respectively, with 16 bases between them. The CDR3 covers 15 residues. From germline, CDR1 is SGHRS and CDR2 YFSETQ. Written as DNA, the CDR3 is TGCGCCAGCAGACCAGTCGGGGCAGCAGGAAACACCATATATTTT. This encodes CASRPVGAAGNTIYF.

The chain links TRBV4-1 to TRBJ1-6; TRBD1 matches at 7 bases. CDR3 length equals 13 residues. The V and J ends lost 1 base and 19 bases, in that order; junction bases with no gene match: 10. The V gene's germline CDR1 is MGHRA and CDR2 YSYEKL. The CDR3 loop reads CASSQAGQPPPHF. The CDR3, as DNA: TGCGCCAGCAGCCAAGCGGGACAGCCCCCCCCTCACTTT.

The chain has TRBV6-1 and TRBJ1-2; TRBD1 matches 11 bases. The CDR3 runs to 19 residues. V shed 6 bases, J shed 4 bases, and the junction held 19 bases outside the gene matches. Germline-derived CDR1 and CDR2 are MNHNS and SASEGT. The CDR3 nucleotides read TGTGCCAGCAGACCGCCACTTGGGACAGGGGGATCAATGGGCTATGGCTACACCTTC. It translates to CASRPPLGTGGSMGYGYTF.

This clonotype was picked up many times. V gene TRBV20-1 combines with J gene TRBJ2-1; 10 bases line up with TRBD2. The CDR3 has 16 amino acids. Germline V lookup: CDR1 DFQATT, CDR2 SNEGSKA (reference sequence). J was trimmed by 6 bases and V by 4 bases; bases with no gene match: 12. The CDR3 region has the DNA TGCAGTGCTATTCGAGCGGGGGGGCCGCGGTCCAATGAGCAGTTCTTC. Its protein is CSAIRAGGPRSNEQFF.

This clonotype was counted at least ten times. DNA of the CDR3: TGCGCCAGCAAGACAGGTCTTAGCGCAGATACGCAGTATTTT. Its protein is CASKTGLSADTQYF. This chain joins TRBV5-1 and TRBJ2-3, with D perhaps matching TRBD1 (6 bases). There are 14 residues in the CDR3. Trimming stripped 6 bases from V and 4 bases from J, with 15 bases between. CDR1 and CDR2 from the germline V gene are SGHRS and YFSETQ.

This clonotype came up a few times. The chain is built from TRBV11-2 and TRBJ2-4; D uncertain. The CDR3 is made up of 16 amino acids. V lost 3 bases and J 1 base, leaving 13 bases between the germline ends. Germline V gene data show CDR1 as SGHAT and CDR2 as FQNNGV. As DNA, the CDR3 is TGTGCCAGCAGCTTTGGGCTCTTGGGGGCCAAAAACATTCAGTACTTC. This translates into CASSFGLLGAKNIQYF.

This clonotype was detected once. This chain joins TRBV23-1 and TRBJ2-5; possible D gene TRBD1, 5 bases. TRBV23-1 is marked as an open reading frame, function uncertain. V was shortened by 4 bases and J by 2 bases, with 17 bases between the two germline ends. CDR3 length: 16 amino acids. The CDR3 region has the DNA TGCGCCAGCAGTCGGCAGGGTGAAGGGGTACAAGAGACCCAGTACTTC. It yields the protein CASSRQGEGVQETQYF.

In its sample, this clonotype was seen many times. The chain's CDR3 is CATGRGGNQPQHF. The CDR3, as DNA: TGTGCCACCGGCCGGGGAGGCAATCAGCCCCAGCATTTT. The genes are TRBV7-9 and TRBJ1-5, with D unclear. This CDR3 has 13 amino acids. V was shortened by 10 bases and J by 2 bases, with 12 bases between the two germline ends. Germline V gene sequence: CDR1 SEHNR, CDR2 FQNEAQ (reference sequence).

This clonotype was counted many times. Here the CDR3 DNA reads TGTGCCAGCAGTTTAATATCTGGGGTGACCACAGATACGCAGTATTTT. Residues: CASSLISGVTTDTQYF. The J gene is TRBJ2-3, the V gene TRBV27, with D hard to call. Germline V gene lookup returns CDR1 MNHEY and CDR2 SMNVEV (reference sequence). This CDR3 contains 16 residues. V lost 2 bases to trimming and J lost 2 bases, with 14 bases between them.

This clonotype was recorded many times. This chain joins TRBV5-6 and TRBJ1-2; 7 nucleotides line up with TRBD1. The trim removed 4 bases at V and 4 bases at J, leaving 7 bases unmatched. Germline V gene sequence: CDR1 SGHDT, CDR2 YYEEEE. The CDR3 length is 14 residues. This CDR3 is CASSLTGFPYGYTF. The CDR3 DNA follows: TGTGCCAGCAGCCTGACAGGGTTTCCCTATGGCTACACCTTC.

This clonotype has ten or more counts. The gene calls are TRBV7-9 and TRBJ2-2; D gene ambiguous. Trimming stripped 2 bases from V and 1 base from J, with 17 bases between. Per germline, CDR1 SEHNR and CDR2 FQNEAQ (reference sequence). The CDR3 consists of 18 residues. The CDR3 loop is CASSLLRTVPKNTGELFF. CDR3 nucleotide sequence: TGTGCCAGCAGCTTACTTCGGACCGTACCAAAGAACACCGGGGAGCTGTTTTTT.

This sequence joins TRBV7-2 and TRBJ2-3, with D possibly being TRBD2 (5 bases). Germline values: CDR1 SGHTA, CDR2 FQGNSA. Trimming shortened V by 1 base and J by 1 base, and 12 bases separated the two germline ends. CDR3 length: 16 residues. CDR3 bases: TGTGCCAGCAGCTTAGTCGGGGTTCGGGGCACAGATACGCAGTATTTT. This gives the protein CASSLVGVRGTDTQYF. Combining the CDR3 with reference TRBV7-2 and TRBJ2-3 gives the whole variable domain GAGVSQSPSNKVTEKGKDVELRCDPISGHTALYWYRQSLGQGLEFLIYFQGNSAPDKSGLPSDRFSAERTGGSVSTLTIQRTQQEDSAVYLCASSLVGVRGTDTQYFGPGTRLTVL.

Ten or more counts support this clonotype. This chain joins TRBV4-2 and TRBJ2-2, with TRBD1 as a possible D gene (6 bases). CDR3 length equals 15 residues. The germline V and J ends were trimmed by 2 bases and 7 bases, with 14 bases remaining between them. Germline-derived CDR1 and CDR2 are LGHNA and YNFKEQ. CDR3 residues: CASSQTTGFSGELFF. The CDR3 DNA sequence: TGTGCCAGCAGCCAAACCACAGGGTTTAGCGGGGAGCTGTTTTTT.

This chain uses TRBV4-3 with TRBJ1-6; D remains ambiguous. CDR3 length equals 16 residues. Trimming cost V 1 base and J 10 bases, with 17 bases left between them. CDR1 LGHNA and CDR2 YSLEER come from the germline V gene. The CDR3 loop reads CASSQVIGIPTSPLHF. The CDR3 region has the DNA TGCGCCAGCAGCCAAGTCATCGGGATACCAACCTCACCCCTCCACTTT.

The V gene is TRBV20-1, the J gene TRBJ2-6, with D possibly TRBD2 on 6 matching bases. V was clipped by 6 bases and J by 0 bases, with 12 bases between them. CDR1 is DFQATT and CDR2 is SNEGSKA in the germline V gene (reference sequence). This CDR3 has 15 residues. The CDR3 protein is CSARDEVSGANVLTF. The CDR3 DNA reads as TGCAGTGCGCGGGACGAAGTCTCTGGGGCCAACGTCCTGACTTTC.

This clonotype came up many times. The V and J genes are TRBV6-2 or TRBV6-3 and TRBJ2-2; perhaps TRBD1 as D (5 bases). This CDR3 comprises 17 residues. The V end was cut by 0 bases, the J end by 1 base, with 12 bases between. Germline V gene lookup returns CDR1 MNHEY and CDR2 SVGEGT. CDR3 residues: CASSYSIRGRNTGELFF. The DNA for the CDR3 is TGTGCCAGCAGTTACTCGATTAGGGGCAGGAACACCGGGGAGCTGTTTTTT.

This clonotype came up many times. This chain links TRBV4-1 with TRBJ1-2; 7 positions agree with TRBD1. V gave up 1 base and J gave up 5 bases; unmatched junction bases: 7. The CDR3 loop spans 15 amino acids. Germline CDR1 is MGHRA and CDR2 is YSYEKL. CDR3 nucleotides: TGCGCCAGCAGCCAAGGACAGGGTAGAATATATGGCTACACCTTC. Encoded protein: CASSQGQGRIYGYTF.

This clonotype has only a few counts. CDR3 bases: TGCGCCAGCAGCTTGGTACTAGCGGAGGGGGCGGATACGCAGTATTTT. Its protein product is CASSLVLAEGADTQYF. The chain uses TRBV5-1 and TRBJ2-3; tentatively, D is TRBD2 (8 bases). Germline V lookup: CDR1 SGHRS, CDR2 YFSETQ. This CDR3 contains 16 residues. With 0 bases removed from V and 6 bases from J, the gap between germline ends came to 17 bases.